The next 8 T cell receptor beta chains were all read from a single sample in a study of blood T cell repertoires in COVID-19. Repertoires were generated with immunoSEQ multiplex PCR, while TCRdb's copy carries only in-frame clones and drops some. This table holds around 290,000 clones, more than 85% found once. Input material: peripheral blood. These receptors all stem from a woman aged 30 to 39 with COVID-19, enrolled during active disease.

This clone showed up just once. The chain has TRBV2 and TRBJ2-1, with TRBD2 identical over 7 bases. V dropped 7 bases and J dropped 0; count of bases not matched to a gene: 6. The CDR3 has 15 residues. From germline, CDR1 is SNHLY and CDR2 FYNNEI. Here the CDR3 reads CASTLAESSYNEQFF. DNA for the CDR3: TGTGCCAGCACCCTAGCGGAAAGCTCCTACAATGAGCAGTTCTTC.

For the CDR3, the DNA is TGTGCCAGCAGTGGGAGGGAGAACTATGGCTACACCTTC. It is translated as CASSGRENYGYTF. This chain uses TRBV27 with TRBJ1-2; D is undetermined. CDR1 and CDR2 (germline): MNHEY, SMNVEV (reference sequence). Trimming took off 5 bases at V and 2 bases at J, with 9 bases between the two ends. This CDR3 is 13 amino acids long.

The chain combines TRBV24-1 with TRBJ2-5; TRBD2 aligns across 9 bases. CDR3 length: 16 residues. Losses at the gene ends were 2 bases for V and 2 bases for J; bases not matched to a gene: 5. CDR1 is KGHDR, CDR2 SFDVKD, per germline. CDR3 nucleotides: TGTGCCACCAGTGATTCTAGCGGGATAAGACAAGAGACCCAGTACTTC. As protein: CATSDSSGIRQETQYF.

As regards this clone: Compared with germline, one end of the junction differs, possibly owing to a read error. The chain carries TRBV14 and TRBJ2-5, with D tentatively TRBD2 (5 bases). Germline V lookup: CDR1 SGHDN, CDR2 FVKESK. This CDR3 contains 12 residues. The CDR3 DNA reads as TGTGCCAGCAGCCCAGGACTGGGTCCCTCTGACTTC. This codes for CASSPGLGPSDF.

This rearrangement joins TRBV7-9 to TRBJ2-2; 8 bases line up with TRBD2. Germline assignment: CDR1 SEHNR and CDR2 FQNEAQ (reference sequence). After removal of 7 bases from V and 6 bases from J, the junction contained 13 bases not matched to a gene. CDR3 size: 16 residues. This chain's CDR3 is CASILREGGPPGELFF. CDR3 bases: TGTGCCAGCATCCTTCGGGAGGGAGGGCCCCCCGGGGAGCTGTTTTTT.

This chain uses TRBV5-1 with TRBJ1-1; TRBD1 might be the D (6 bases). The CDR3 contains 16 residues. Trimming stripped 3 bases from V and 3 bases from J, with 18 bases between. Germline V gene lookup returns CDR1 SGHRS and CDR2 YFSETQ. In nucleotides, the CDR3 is TGCGCCAGCAGCTCCGACAGGCCGGGTTACCACACTGAAGCTTTCTTT. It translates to CASSSDRPGYHTEAFF.

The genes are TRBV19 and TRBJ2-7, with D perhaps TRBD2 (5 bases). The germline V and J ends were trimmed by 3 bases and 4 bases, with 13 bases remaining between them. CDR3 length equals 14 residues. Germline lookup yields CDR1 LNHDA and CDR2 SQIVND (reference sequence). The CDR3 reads CASSMASTGYEQYF. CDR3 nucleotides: TGTGCCAGTAGTATGGCCTCGACGGGATACGAGCAGTACTTC.

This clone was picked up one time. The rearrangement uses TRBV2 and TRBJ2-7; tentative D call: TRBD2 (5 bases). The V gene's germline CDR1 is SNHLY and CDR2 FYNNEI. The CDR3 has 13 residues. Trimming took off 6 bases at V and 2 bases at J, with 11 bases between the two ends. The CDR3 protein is CASRPGVAYEQYF. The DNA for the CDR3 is TGTGCCAGCAGACCCGGGGTAGCCTACGAGCAGTACTTC.